These T cell receptor beta chains were read from a single sample in a study of blood T cell repertoires in COVID-19. Only in-frame clones appear in the TCRdb table, and some are missing; sequencing was by immunoSEQ multiplex PCR. This table holds 250,000 to 300,000 clones, more than 80% found once. Input material: PBMCs or T cells enriched from blood (not recorded which). The source of these receptors is a woman between 25 and 40 years old who had recovered from COVID-19. The CDR3 runs from the conserved cysteine through the conserved F or W. Each record gives: V gene, clone size, J gene, D gene, CDR3 protein, CDR3 DNA. The D gene is left open where the match is weak. Some rows mark clone size as missing; the rest say once, few, many or name a class of expanded clone.

>TRBV7-3|.|TRBJ1-1|.
CASSSTGTKAFF
TGTGCCAGCAGCTCCACCGGGACTAAAGCTTTCTTT
>TRBV7-9|.|TRBJ2-1|TRBD2
CASSRGGLAESSYNEQFF
TGTGCCAGCAGTCGAGGGGGACTAGCGGAAAGCTCCTACAATGAGCAGTTCTTC
>TRBV7-9|once|TRBJ2-1|.
CASSLEGDSYNEQFF
TGTGCCAGCAGCTTAGAAGGGGACTCCTACAATGAGCAGTTCTTC
>TRBV28|once|TRBJ1-2|.
CASSTPGLLYGYTF
TGTGCCAGCAGCACCCCGGGATTGCTCTATGGCTACACCTTC
>TRBV27|.|TRBJ2-7|.
CASRPPLTYEQYF
TGTGCCAGCAGACCGCCCCTAACCTACGAGCAGTACTTC
>TRBV5-6|.|TRBJ1-2|.
CASSFLATANYGYTF
TGTGCCAGCAGCTTCCTAGCGACAGCTAACTATGGCTACACCTTC
>TRBV6-2/TRBV6-3|once|TRBJ1-1|.
CASSYSGGAEAFF
TGTGCCAGCAGTTACTCAGGGGGAGCTGAAGCTTTCTTT
>TRBV7-9|.|TRBJ1-1|.
CASSQGGRDFSEAFF
TGTGCCAGCAGCCAGGGAGGCAGGGATTTCTCTGAAGCTTTCTTT
>TRBV9|.|TRBJ2-7|.
CASSVLQGVEQYF
TGTGCCAGCAGCGTACTCCAGGGCGTCGAGCAGTACTTC
>TRBV28|few|TRBJ1-5|TRBD1
CASTDRGRGSNQPQHF
TGTGCCAGCACGGACAGGGGGCGCGGTAGCAATCAGCCCCAGCATTTT
>TRBV4-2|.|TRBJ2-7|TRBD1
CASSQGQGAGYEQYF
TGTGCCAGCAGCCAGGGACAGGGGGCGGGTTACGAGCAGTACTTC
>TRBV7-3|.|TRBJ2-7|TRBD1
CASSPHRDSYEQYF
TGTGCCAGCAGCCCTCACCGGGACAGCTACGAGCAGTACTTC
>TRBV7-9|.|TRBJ2-7|.
CASSPGQNSYEQYF
TGTGCCAGCAGCCCCGGACAGAATTCTTACGAGCAGTACTTC
>TRBV19|.|TRBJ1-5|.
CASTGGGNHQPQHF
TGTGCCAGTACGGGTGGAGGGAACCATCAGCCCCAGCATTTT
>TRBV7-2|.|TRBJ1-5|TRBD1
CASSRGGTYSNQPQHF
TGTGCCAGCAGCAGAGGGGGCACCTATAGCAATCAGCCCCAGCATTTT
>TRBV18|.|TRBJ1-2|TRBD1
CASSPRGEYGYTF
TGTGCCAGCTCACCCAGGGGGGAATATGGCTACACCTTC
>TRBV27|.|TRBJ1-5|TRBD1
CASSDFRQGMNQPQHF
TGTGCCAGCAGTGATTTCCGACAGGGTATGAATCAGCCCCAGCATTTT
>TRBV5-4|.|TRBJ2-3|TRBD2
CASSSPGLDPTDTQYF
TGTGCCAGCAGCTCTCCGGGACTAGATCCCACAGATACGCAGTATTTT
>TRBV18|.|TRBJ1-4|TRBD1
CASSQGQPNEKLFF
TGTGCCAGCTCACAGGGACAGCCAAATGAAAAACTGTTTTTT
>TRBV5-6|.|TRBJ2-3|.
CASSFLQAQYF
TGTGCCAGCAGCTTCCTTCAGGCGCAGTATTTT
>TRBV7-2|.|TRBJ1-1|TRBD1
CASSLVGGQGNTEAFF
TGTGCCAGCAGCTTAGTAGGGGGACAGGGAAACACTGAAGCTTTCTTT
>TRBV29-1|.|TRBJ1-1|.
CSVGPGKNTEAFF
TGCAGCGTTGGCCCGGGTAAGAACACTGAAGCTTTCTTT
>TRBV5-6|.|TRBJ2-3|.
CASSLRQATTDTQYF
TGTGCCAGCAGCCTTAGGCAGGCTACCACAGATACGCAGTATTTT
>TRBV4-3|.|TRBJ2-3|.
CASSQGRTDTQYF
TGCGCCAGCAGCCAAGGGAGGACAGATACGCAGTATTTT
>TRBV10-3|.|TRBJ2-3|.
CAIKAGATDTQYF
TGTGCCATCAAGGCAGGGGCAACAGATACGCAGTATTTT
>TRBV6-6|.|TRBJ2-3|TRBD2
CASSRLAGGPGDTQYF
TGTGCCAGCAGTCGACTAGCGGGAGGGCCAGGAGATACGCAGTATTTT
>TRBV6-9|.|TRBJ2-3|TRBD1
CASSYEETGDVPGTDTQYF
TGTGCCAGCAGTTATGAGGAGACAGGGGACGTTCCGGGCACAGATACGCAGTATTTT
>TRBV30|.|TRBJ1-4|TRBD1
CACPLGGAEKLFF
TGTGCCTGCCCCTTAGGGGGCGCGGAAAAACTGTTTTTT
>TRBV11-3|few|TRBJ2-1|TRBD2
CASSPGTSGSLGEQFF
TGTGCCAGCAGCCCGGGGACTAGCGGGAGTTTGGGTGAGCAGTTCTTC
>TRBV11-2|.|TRBJ2-7|TRBD1
CASSTGGEQYF
TGTGCCAGCAGCACAGGGGGCGAGCAGTACTTC
>TRBV5-1|.|TRBJ2-7|TRBD2
CASSLSRTSGSGYEQYF
TGCGCCAGCAGCTTGTCTCGGACTAGCGGGAGTGGGTACGAGCAGTACTTC
>TRBV29-1|.|TRBJ2-2|.
CSVEVEGGQNTGELFF
TGCAGCGTTGAAGTAGAGGGAGGACAGAACACCGGGGAGCTGTTTTTT
>TRBV7-9|.|TRBJ1-1|TRBD1
CASSPPQGSLTEAFF
TGTGCCAGCAGCCCCCCACAGGGGTCCTTAACTGAAGCTTTCTTT
>TRBV16|.|TRBJ1-1|.
CASSQLRGTDTEAFF
TGTGCCAGCAGCCAATTAAGGGGGACGGACACTGAAGCTTTCTTT
>TRBV19|.|TRBJ2-7|TRBD1
CASSLGQGARYEQYF
TGTGCCAGTAGTCTAGGACAGGGGGCGCGGTACGAGCAGTACTTC
>TRBV6-4|.|TRBJ2-3|.
CASSDGHTDTQYF
TGTGCCAGCAGTGACGGACACACAGATACGCAGTATTTT
>TRBV19|.|TRBJ1-5|TRBD1
CASSFRQGGNQPQHF
TGTGCCAGTAGTTTCCGACAGGGGGGGAATCAGCCCCAGCATTTT
>TRBV7-9|once|TRBJ1-2|TRBD1
CASSFQQGSVNYGYTF
TGTGCCAGCAGCTTCCAACAGGGGTCGGTTAACTATGGCTACACCTTC
>TRBV28|.|TRBJ1-5|.
CASSLLQIRQPQHF
TGTGCCAGCAGTTTGTTACAGATTAGGCAGCCCCAGCATTTT
>TRBV6-4|.|TRBJ1-6|TRBD1
CASTRGTGVVSLHF
TGTGCCAGCACCCGCGGGACAGGGGTTGTCTCCCTCCACTTT
>TRBV19|.|TRBJ2-3|TRBD2
CAVAGVSTDTQYF
TGTGCCGTGGCGGGGGTTAGCACAGATACGCAGTATTTT
>TRBV19|once|TRBJ2-6|.
CASSIEAFRSGANVLTF
TGTGCCAGTAGTATAGAGGCTTTTCGATCTGGGGCCAACGTCCTGACTTTC
>TRBV19|.|TRBJ2-1|.
CASEEGAYNEQFF
TGTGCCTCCGAAGAGGGGGCCTACAATGAGCAGTTCTTC
>TRBV3-1/TRBV3-2|.|TRBJ1-5|TRBD1
CASSQAAPGQGSYSNQPQHF
TGTGCCAGCAGCCAAGCAGCTCCGGGACAGGGGTCTTATAGCAATCAGCCCCAGCATTTT
>TRBV29-1|.|TRBJ2-6|TRBD2
CSVSPGGTGANVLTF
TGCAGCGTCTCCCCGGGGGGGACTGGGGCCAACGTCCTGACTTTC
>TRBV7-3|.|TRBJ2-1|TRBD2
CASSFSGTYNEQFF
TGTGCCAGCAGCTTTAGCGGGACCTACAATGAGCAGTTCTTC
>TRBV7-9|.|TRBJ2-3|.
CASSLATGRDTQYF
TGTGCCAGCAGCTTGGCGACTGGGAGAGATACGCAGTATTTT
>TRBV7-9|.|TRBJ1-2|TRBD1
CASSFTGGPYGYTF
TGTGCCAGCAGCTTTACAGGGGGCCCTTATGGCTACACCTTC
>TRBV12-3/TRBV12-4|.|TRBJ2-1|TRBD2
CASGTSPYNEQFF
TGTGCCAGCGGGACTAGCCCTTACAATGAGCAGTTCTTC
>TRBV11-2|.|TRBJ2-7|.
CASSKAQVYEQYF
TGTGCCAGCAGCAAAGCCCAGGTCTACGAGCAGTACTTC
>TRBV28|once|TRBJ2-3|TRBD2
CASSLDDSGRITDTQYF
TGTGCCAGCAGTTTGGATGACAGCGGGAGGATCACAGATACGCAGTATTTT